The entry below describes one TCR beta chain. Patients from Seattle were sampled longitudinally, starting during active infection. V gave up 4 bases and J gave up 1 base; unmatched junction bases: 5. The germline CDR1 and CDR2 sequences are SGHDT and YYEEEE. This CDR3 is 16 amino acids long. The data derive from a study of blood T cell repertoires in COVID-19. Study overall: The study drew acute and convalescent COVID-19 samples from the United States, Italy and Spain. From T cells, B-cell-depleted T cells, or PBMCs came the material, which was cDNA or gDNA.

This table comes from immunoSEQ multiplex PCR, and its TCRdb copy is limited to in-frame clones, with some not included. Of 75,000 to 90,000 clones listed, roughly 78% are singletons. Source material: peripheral blood. The chain has TRBV5-6 and TRBJ2-5, with 12 bases fitting TRBD2. This TCR derives from a man in his 60s with COVID-19, enrolled during active disease. The CDR3 coding sequence is TGTGCCAGCAGCGTCACTAGCGGGGGGTTCCAAGAGACCCAGTACTTC. This codes for CASSVTSGGFQETQYF.